Below, one TCR beta chain is given with its context. TRB amplification used roughly 250 ng of peripheral blood genomic DNA. CDR1 and CDR2 from the germline V gene are MNHEY and SMNVEV (reference sequence). The CDR3 runs to 14 residues. The data originate from a study of T cell clusters in autoimmune cytopenias. One tube held mixed TRB-A and TRB-B primer pools for touch-down PCR. TCRdb derives one entry per CDR3 protein from the multiplex PCR reads, leaving out DNA. Recorded for this sample: under 3,000 distinct CDR3 sequences. These same records also appear under a second study, on T cell repertoires in aging, cancer and after chemotherapy.

The sample comprised peripheral blood. The origin of this receptor is a human donor with an autoimmune cytopenia or autoimmune hepatitis (not recorded which). The chain employs TRBV27 and TRBJ2-5; without DNA, the TCRdb call of TRBD1 cannot be checked. The CDR3 sequence is CASSARTQGETQYF.